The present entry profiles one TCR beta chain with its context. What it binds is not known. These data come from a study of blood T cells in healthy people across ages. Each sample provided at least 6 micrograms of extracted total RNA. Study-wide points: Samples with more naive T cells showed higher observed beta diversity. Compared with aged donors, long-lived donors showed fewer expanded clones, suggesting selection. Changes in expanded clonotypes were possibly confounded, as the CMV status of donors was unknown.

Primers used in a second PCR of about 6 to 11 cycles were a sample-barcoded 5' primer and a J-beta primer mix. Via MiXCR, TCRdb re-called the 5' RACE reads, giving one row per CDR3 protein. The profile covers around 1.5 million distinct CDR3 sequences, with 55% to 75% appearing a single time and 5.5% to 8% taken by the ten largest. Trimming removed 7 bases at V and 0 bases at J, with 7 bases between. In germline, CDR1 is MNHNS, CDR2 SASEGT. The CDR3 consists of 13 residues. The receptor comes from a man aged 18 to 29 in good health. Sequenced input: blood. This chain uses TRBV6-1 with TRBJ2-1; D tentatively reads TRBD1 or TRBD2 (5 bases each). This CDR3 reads CASMGDSYNEQFF. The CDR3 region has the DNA TGTGCCAGCATGGGGGACTCCTACAATGAGCAGTTCTTC.